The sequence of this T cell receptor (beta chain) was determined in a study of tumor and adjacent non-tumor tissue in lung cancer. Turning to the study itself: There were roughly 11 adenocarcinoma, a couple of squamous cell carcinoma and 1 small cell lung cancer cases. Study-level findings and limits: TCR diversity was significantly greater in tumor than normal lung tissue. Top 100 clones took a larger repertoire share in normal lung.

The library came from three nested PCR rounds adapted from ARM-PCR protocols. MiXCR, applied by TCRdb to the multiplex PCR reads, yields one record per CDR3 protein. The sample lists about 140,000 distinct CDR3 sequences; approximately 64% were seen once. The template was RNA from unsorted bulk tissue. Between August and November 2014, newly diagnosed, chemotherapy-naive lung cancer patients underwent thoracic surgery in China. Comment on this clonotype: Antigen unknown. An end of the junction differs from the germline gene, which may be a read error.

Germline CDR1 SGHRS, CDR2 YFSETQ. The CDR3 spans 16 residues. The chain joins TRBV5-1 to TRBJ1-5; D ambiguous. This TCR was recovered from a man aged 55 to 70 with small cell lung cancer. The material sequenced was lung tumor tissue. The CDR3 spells CASNLARHTSNQPQHF. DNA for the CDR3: TGCGCCAGCAACTTGGCGAGACATACTAGCAATCAGCCCCAGCATTTT.